These T cell receptor beta chains were read from a single sample in a study of regulatory and conventional T cells in RAG deficiency. Libraries were prepared by immunoSEQ multiplex PCR; TCRdb keeps only in-frame clonotypes and omits some of them. The sample shows approximately 28,000 clones, around 96% of them seen only once. The same specimen was also included in a second study, on regulatory T cells.

The sequencing sample was made of CD25- CD4+ T cells sorted from blood. These receptors came from a human donor in good health. CDR3s include the opening cysteine and the closing phenylalanine or tryptophan. The D gene is left open where the match is weak. Clone size is shown for a subset of rows, as once, few, many or a class of expanded clone.

- TRBJ1-1 TRBV9 - TGTGCCAGCAGCGTAGAACCCGGGGGAAAAGCTTTCTTT CASSVEPGGKAFF
- TRBJ1-2 TRBV7-2 TRBD1 TGTGCCAGCAGGTTACAGGGGGCCAATGGCTACACCTTC CASRLQGANGYTF
- TRBJ2-1 TRBV10-3 - TGTGCCATCAGTGAGAATTCGTACAATGAGCAGTTCTTC CAISENSYNEQFF
- TRBJ1-1 TRBV19 TRBD1 TGTGCCAGTAGCCAAAGGTGGACAGGGCTGCCTGAAGCTTTCTTT CASSQRWTGLPEAFF
- TRBJ2-6 TRBV18 - TGTGCCAGCTCAGCAGGGTTTTCCGGGGCCAACGTCCTGACTTTC CASSAGFSGANVLTF
- TRBJ2-5 TRBV11-2 TRBD2 TGTGCCAGCAGCTCCAATCCGGGAGGTGGGACGGGGACCCAGTACTTC CASSSNPGGGTGTQYF
- TRBJ1-2 TRBV6-6 - TGTGCCAGCAGTTACGGGGGGGCAGATGGCTACACCTTC CASSYGGADGYTF
once TRBJ1-5 TRBV7-9 - TGTGCCAGCAGCTTTTTGTCTAGGCCCCAGCATTTT CASSFLSRPQHF
- TRBJ2-7 TRBV14 TRBD1 TGTGCCAGCAGCCGGGACAGGAGCTCCTACGAGCAGTACTTC CASSRDRSSYEQYF
once TRBJ1-6 TRBV11-2 - TGTGCCAGCAGCTTAGGGCAAGATTCCCCCCTCCACTTT CASSLGQDSPLHF
- TRBJ1-2 TRBV28 TRBD1 TGTGCCAGCAGGAACGGCAGGGGGGTTGGCTACACCTTC CASRNGRGVGYTF
- TRBJ2-2 TRBV5-1 - TGCGCCAGCAGCCCGGGATTGAGCGGAGGTTGGACCGGGGAGCTGTTTTTT CASSPGLSGGWTGELFF
- TRBJ2-5 TRBV7-7 - TGTGCTAGCAGCTTTAGCGGCCAAGAGACCCAGTACTTC CASSFSGQETQYF
- TRBJ2-5 TRBV7-2 TRBD1 TGTGCCAGCAGCGTAGGACAGGTTTTAGAGACCCAGTACTTC CASSVGQVLETQYF
- TRBJ1-5 TRBV19 - TGTGCCAGTAGTATAGACCAGGGGAATCAGCCCCAGCATTTT CASSIDQGNQPQHF
- TRBJ2-7 TRBV5-6 - TGTGCCAGCAGCTTAGGAGGACAGCTCTACGAGCAGTACTTC CASSLGGQLYEQYF
once TRBJ2-1 TRBV7-8 TRBD2 TGTGCCAGCAGCTTAGGACTAAAATTCGGCGGGGGGGCCTCGTACAATGAGCAGTTCTTC CASSLGLKFGGGASYNEQFF